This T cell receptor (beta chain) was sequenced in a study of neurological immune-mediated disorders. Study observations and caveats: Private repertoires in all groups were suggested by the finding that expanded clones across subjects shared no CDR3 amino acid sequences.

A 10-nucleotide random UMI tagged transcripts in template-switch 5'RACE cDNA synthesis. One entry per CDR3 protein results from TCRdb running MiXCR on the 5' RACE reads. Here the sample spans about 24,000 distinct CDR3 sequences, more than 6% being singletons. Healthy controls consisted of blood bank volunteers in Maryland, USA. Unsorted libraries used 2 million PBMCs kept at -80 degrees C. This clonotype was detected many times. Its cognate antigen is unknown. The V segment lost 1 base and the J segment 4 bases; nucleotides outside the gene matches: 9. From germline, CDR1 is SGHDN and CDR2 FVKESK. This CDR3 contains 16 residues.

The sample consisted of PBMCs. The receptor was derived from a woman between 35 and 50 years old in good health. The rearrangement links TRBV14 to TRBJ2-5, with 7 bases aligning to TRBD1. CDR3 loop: CASSQAYRGGGETQYF. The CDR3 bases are TGTGCCAGCAGCCAAGCCTACCGAGGGGGCGGAGAGACCCAGTACTTC. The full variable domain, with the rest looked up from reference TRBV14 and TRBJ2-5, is EAGVTQFPSHSVIEKGQTVTLRCDPISGHDNLYWYRRVMGKEIKFLLHFVKESKQDESGMPNNRFLAERTGGTYSTLKVQPAELEDSGVYFCASSQAYRGGGETQYFGPGTRLLVL.